Below are 31 T cell receptor beta chains sequenced from a single sample in a study of T cell repertoires in cytomegalovirus infection. TCRdb reprocessed the reads with MiXCR, giving one entry per CDR3 protein. Of around 170,000 distinct CDR3 sequences in the sample, around 15% were seen once. Input material: PBMCs. These receptors all come from a human donor in good health (CMV status not recorded). Some clones in this sample may be carry-over from other donors' samples.

A few counts support this clonotype. For the CDR3, the DNA is TGCAGCGTGGGTCCTGCTAACTATGGCTACACCTTC. This codes for CSVGPANYGYTF. The chain combines TRBV29-1 with TRBJ1-2; D ambiguous. Germline CDR1 is SQVTM and CDR2 is ANQGSEA. CDR3 size: 12 residues. Trimming pared 6 bases from V and 0 bases from J, leaving 8 bases between.

The table lists this clonotype with many counts. The rearrangement links TRBV7-3 to TRBJ2-1, with 14 bases fitting TRBD2. V shed 5 bases, J shed 6 bases, and the junction held 3 bases outside the gene matches. The CDR3 extends over 15 amino acids. CDR1 SGHTA and CDR2 FQGTGA come from the germline V gene. The DNA for the CDR3 is TGTGCCAGCAGCCCCGGGACTAGCGGGAGCAATGAGCAGTTCTTC. Translation: CASSPGTSGSNEQFF.

J is TRBJ1-5 and V is TRBV6-2 or TRBV6-3; maybe TRBD1 (6 bases). Trimming pared 9 bases from V and 16 bases from J, leaving 22 bases between. CDR3 length: 12 amino acids. Germline V gene data show CDR1 as MNHEY and CDR2 as SVGEGT. CDR3 nucleotides: TGTGCCAGGAGCTTACGACAGGCTACACCTCATTTT. It encodes CARSLRQATPHF.

The chain couples TRBV5-4 to TRBJ2-6; TRBD2 might be the D (5 bases). Trimming took off 0 bases at V and 0 bases at J, with 10 bases between the two ends. The CDR3 runs 17 residues. CDR1 is SGHNT and CDR2 is YYREEE in the germline V gene (reference sequence). CDR3 amino acids: CASSLVGGFSGANVLTF. Here the CDR3 DNA reads TGTGCCAGCAGCTTGGTAGGCGGGTTCTCTGGGGCCAACGTCCTGACTTTC. Full variable domain (remainder filled in from reference TRBV5-4 and TRBJ2-6): ETGVTQSPTHLIKTRGQQVTLRCSSQSGHNTVSWYQQALGQGPQFIFQYYREEENGRGNFPPRFSGLQFPNYSSELNVNALELDDSALYLCASSLVGGFSGANVLTFGAGSRLTVL.

The chain is built from TRBV27 and TRBJ2-2, with 10 bases lining up with TRBD1. Germline loops: CDR1 MNHEY, CDR2 SMNVEV (reference sequence). This CDR3 comprises 14 residues. J lost 5 bases, V lost 7 bases, and 4 bases had no gene match. As DNA, the CDR3 is TGTGCCAGCAAGGGGACAGGGGTTACCGGGGAGCTGTTTTTT. Its protein product is CASKGTGVTGELFF.

The rearrangement uses TRBV5-1 and TRBJ2-7, with 9 bases lining up with TRBD1. Looked up from germline, CDR1 is SGHRS and CDR2 is YFSETQ. This CDR3 region has 15 residues. J was trimmed by 3 bases and V by 1 base; bases with no gene match: 5. Here the CDR3 DNA reads TGCGCCAGCAGCTTGCGCGGGACAGGGAGCTACGAGCAGTACTTC. This sequence encodes CASSLRGTGSYEQYF. The entire variable domain, with the rest obtained from reference TRBV5-1 and TRBJ2-7, is as follows: KAGVTQTPRYLIKTRGQQVTLSCSPISGHRSVSWYQQTPGQGLQFLFEYFSETQRNKGNFPGRFSGRQFSNSRSEMNVSTLELGDSALYLCASSLRGTGSYEQYFGPGTRLTVT.

The chain has TRBV19 and TRBJ1-4; tentatively, D is TRBD1 (5 bases). This CDR3 region has 15 residues. Trimming removed 8 bases at V and 2 bases at J, with 15 bases between. Germline CDR1 LNHDA, CDR2 SQIVND (reference sequence). CDR3 region: CASRGGDSTNEKLFF. The CDR3 DNA reads as TGTGCCAGTCGCGGGGGGGACTCGACTAATGAAAAACTGTTTTTT.

This clonotype was found a few times. The chain employs TRBV7-9 and TRBJ1-6, with TRBD1 as a possible D gene (5 bases). Germline V gene sequence: CDR1 SEHNR, CDR2 FQNEAQ (reference sequence). The CDR3 has 14 residues. The V end lost 7 bases, the J end lost 5 bases, and 12 bases lay between the germline ends. Here the CDR3 DNA reads TGTGCCAGCACCGAAAGACAGAATAATTCACCCCTCCACTTT. Translation gives CASTERQNNSPLHF.

In its sample, this clonotype was seen many times. This chain joins TRBV7-9 and TRBJ1-3; D gene ambiguous. V was trimmed by 5 bases and J by 0 bases, leaving 8 bases between them. The CDR3 totals 14 residues. Per germline, CDR1 SEHNR and CDR2 FQNEAQ (reference sequence). The CDR3 spells CASSPTSSGNTIYF. In nucleotides, the CDR3 is TGTGCCAGCAGCCCCACGTCCTCTGGAAACACCATATATTTT.

The chain is built from TRBV10-2 and TRBJ1-1; perhaps TRBD1 as D (5 bases). The CDR3 covers 12 residues. V shed 8 bases and J shed 2 bases, with 9 bases lying between them. Per germline, CDR1 WSHSY and CDR2 SAAADI. The CDR3 loop reads CASRDGNTEAFF. CDR3 DNA sequence: TGCGCCAGCCGGGACGGTAACACTGAAGCTTTCTTT.

This clonotype has just a few counts. The gene calls are TRBV29-1 and TRBJ1-1; D may be TRBD1 (6 bases). Germline V gene lookup returns CDR1 SQVTM and CDR2 ANQGSEA. Between the trimmed V and J ends, which lost 7 bases and 3 bases, there was a span of 12 bases. The length of the CDR3 is 12 residues. CDR3: CSAGEGDTEAFF. DNA for the CDR3: TGCAGCGCCGGTGAGGGGGACACTGAAGCTTTCTTT.

There are many counts of this clonotype. The chain links TRBV7-2 to TRBJ1-2; D uncertain. The CDR3 loop spans 16 amino acids. CDR1 SGHTA and CDR2 FQGNSA come from the germline V gene. With 3 bases removed from V and 2 bases from J, the gap between germline ends came to 16 bases. DNA for the CDR3: TGTGCCAGCAGCTTTACCGGGCCACGAGGGAACTATGGCTACACCTTC. Translation gives CASSFTGPRGNYGYTF.

In its sample, this clonotype was seen a few times. The chain joins TRBV7-9 to TRBJ2-7; D is possibly TRBD2 (6 bases). Germline CDR1 reads SEHNR; CDR2 reads FQNEAQ (reference sequence). The CDR3 totals 14 residues. The V and J ends lost 4 bases and 6 bases respectively, with 16 bases between them. CDR3 region: CASSSSRLGGEQYF. CDR3 bases: TGTGCCAGCAGCTCCTCTCGGCTGGGAGGCGAGCAGTACTTC.

This clonotype was detected many times. This chain joins TRBV7-2 and TRBJ2-7, with D unresolved. Germline values: CDR1 SGHTA, CDR2 FQGNSA. This CDR3 is 15 amino acids long. With 2 bases removed from V and 0 bases from J, the gap between germline ends came to 11 bases. CDR3 in amino acids: CASSLPGRPSYEQYF. The CDR3 DNA reads as TGTGCCAGCAGCTTACCAGGACGACCCTCCTACGAGCAGTACTTC. The full variable domain, in which reference TRBV7-2 and TRBJ2-7 provide the parts outside the CDR3, is GAGVSQSPSNKVTEKGKDVELRCDPISGHTALYWYRQSLGQGLEFLIYFQGNSAPDKSGLPSDRFSAERTGGSVSTLTIQRTQQEDSAVYLCASSLPGRPSYEQYFGPGTRLTVT.

This chain joins TRBV29-1 and TRBJ2-1; a weak D match, TRBD2 (6 bases). The CDR3 runs to 13 residues. Trimming took off 7 bases at V and 7 bases at J, with 17 bases between the two ends. Germline V gives CDR1 SQVTM, CDR2 ANQGSEA. The DNA of the CDR3 is TGCAGCGCCTACGGGGCTAGCGCAAATGAGCAGTTCTTC. Amino acids: CSAYGASANEQFF.

This clonotype was counted many times. The gene calls are TRBV7-3 and TRBJ2-1; 9 nucleotides match TRBD1. J was trimmed by 7 bases and V by 4 bases; bases with no gene match: 11. This CDR3 contains 16 residues. CDR1 is SGHTA and CDR2 is FQGTGA in the germline V gene. The CDR3 region is CASSSNPGQGGNEQFF. The CDR3 nucleotides read TGTGCCAGCAGCTCGAACCCGGGACAGGGTGGGAATGAGCAGTTCTTC.

The V and J genes are TRBV7-9 and TRBJ1-5; D remains ambiguous. Germline assignment: CDR1 SEHNR and CDR2 FQNEAQ (reference sequence). The CDR3 covers 15 residues. V was clipped by 2 bases and J by 0 bases, with 8 bases between them. CDR3 region: CASSLTGDSNQPQHF. In DNA, the CDR3 is TGTGCCAGCAGCTTAACGGGTGATAGCAATCAGCCCCAGCATTTT.

This clonotype was found many times. This chain connects TRBV10-3 to TRBJ2-7; 10 nucleotides align to TRBD2. Germline assignment: CDR1 ENHRY and CDR2 SYGVKD. CDR3 size: 16 residues. V was pared by 0 bases and J by 0 bases, with 2 bases of the junction left unmatched. CDR3 nucleotide sequence: TGTGCCATCAGTGAGTCCGGGACTAGCGACTCCTACGAGCAGTACTTC. It codes for CAISESGTSDSYEQYF.

The sample holds a few counts of this clonotype. V and J are TRBV20-1 and TRBJ1-2; perhaps TRBD1 as D (6 bases). Trimming cost V 4 bases and J 5 bases, with 14 bases left between them. Germline-derived CDR1 and CDR2 are DFQATT and SNEGSKA (reference sequence). The CDR3 extends over 13 amino acids. CDR3: CSATNLGAYGYTF. The CDR3 DNA reads TGCAGTGCTACCAATCTGGGGGCGTATGGCTACACCTTC.

The chain joins TRBV5-1 to TRBJ2-5; 7 bases match TRBD2. Germline V gives CDR1 SGHRS, CDR2 YFSETQ. The CDR3 has 15 amino acids. With 4 bases clipped from V and 4 bases from J, the junction kept 10 bases outside the gene matches. CDR3 region: CASSDGGGPGETQYF. The CDR3 DNA follows: TGCGCCAGCAGCGATGGGGGAGGGCCAGGAGAGACCCAGTACTTC.

V gene TRBV20-1 combines with J gene TRBJ1-1, with TRBD1 matching 11 bases. CDR1 is DFQATT, CDR2 SNEGSKA, per germline (reference sequence). The junction had 10 bases not matched to a gene; V was cut back by 3 bases and J by 4 bases. The CDR3 loop spans 16 amino acids. In nucleotides, the CDR3 is TGCAGTGCTAGGCCTGGACAGGGGGCATCGCGCACTGAAGCTTTCTTT. Translating gives CSARPGQGASRTEAFF.

This chain uses TRBV6-2 or TRBV6-3 with TRBJ2-2, with TRBD1 identical over 8 bases. This CDR3 comprises 16 residues. Unmatched junction bases numbered 7, after V lost 2 bases and J lost 5 bases. Germline V lookup: CDR1 MNHEY, CDR2 SVGEGT. The CDR3 coding sequence is TGTGCCAGCAGTTACATCTGGACAGGGAAAACCGGGGAGCTGTTTTTT. It translates to CASSYIWTGKTGELFF.

This clonotype has at least ten counts. The chain combines TRBV7-2 with TRBJ1-4, with 7 positions matching TRBD1. CDR1 and CDR2 from the germline V gene are SGHTA and FQGNSA. The CDR3 extends over 14 amino acids. Germline trimming cut 1 base from V and 8 bases from J; bases unmatched to any gene: 4. The CDR3 sequence is CASSLVRTGEKLFF. CDR3 DNA sequence: TGTGCCAGCAGCTTAGTCCGGACAGGCGAAAAACTGTTTTTT.

CDR3 nucleotide sequence: TGTGCCAGCAGCTTAGTGCGGGGGGCGAACACCGGGGAGCTGTTTTTT. Encoded protein: CASSLVRGANTGELFF. This rearrangement joins TRBV11-2 to TRBJ2-2; 8 positions agree with TRBD2. The CDR3 length is 16 residues. Germline CDR1 is SGHAT and CDR2 is FQNNGV. The V segment lost 1 base and the J segment 0 bases; nucleotides outside the gene matches: 1.

This clonotype has just a few counts. The rearrangement links TRBV2 to TRBJ2-1; D remains unclear. In germline, CDR1 is SNHLY, CDR2 FYNNEI. Deletions cut 3 bases from V and 3 bases from J, with 18 bases between. There are 17 residues in the CDR3. CDR3 region: CASSDSIHSLRYNEQFF. CDR3 nucleotides: TGTGCCAGCAGTGACTCGATCCACTCGTTGCGCTACAATGAGCAGTTCTTC.

This clonotype was counted many times. The chain combines TRBV7-6 with TRBJ2-7; either TRBD1 or TRBD2 may fit D (6 bases each). V was trimmed by 1 base and J by 6 bases, leaving 16 bases between them. The CDR3 is made up of 15 amino acids. Germline assignment: CDR1 SGHVS and CDR2 FNYEAQ. CDR3 protein: CASSLDGGPETEQYF. Here the CDR3 DNA reads TGTGCCAGCAGCTTAGATGGGGGGCCCGAAACCGAGCAGTACTTC.

This clonotype was picked up a small number of times. The V gene is TRBV20-1, the J gene TRBJ2-7; either TRBD1 or TRBD2 may supply D (7 bases each). Germline assignment: CDR1 DFQATT and CDR2 SNEGSKA (reference sequence). The CDR3 sequence is 14 residues long. Trimming shortened V by 5 bases and J by 2 bases, and 16 bases separated the two germline ends. The CDR3 reads CSAPGGAGTYEQYF. As DNA, the CDR3 is TGCAGTGCTCCAGGGGGGGCCGGGACCTACGAGCAGTACTTC.

This clonotype was counted between two and nine times. In DNA form, the CDR3 reads TGCAGCGTTGAAGCCGGGACGATTTATGGCTACACCTTC. Translated, it gives CSVEAGTIYGYTF. The chain joins TRBV29-1 to TRBJ1-2; D is perhaps TRBD1 (5 bases). V lost 1 base, J lost 5 bases, and 11 bases lay in between. The CDR3 extends over 13 amino acids. Germline CDR1 and CDR2: SQVTM and ANQGSEA.

The chain joins TRBV19 to TRBJ1-6; the D is unclear. This CDR3 has 13 amino acids. Between the trimmed V and J ends, which lost 6 bases and 8 bases, there was a span of 11 bases. The germline CDR1 and CDR2 sequences are LNHDA and SQIVND (reference sequence). CDR3 in amino acids: CASSQTLYSPLHF. The CDR3 DNA is TGTGCCAGTAGCCAAACCCTATATTCACCCCTCCACTTT. Filled out from reference TRBV19 and TRBJ1-6, the complete variable domain reads DGGITQSPKYLFRKEGQNVTLSCEQNLNHDAMYWYRQDPGQGLRLIYYSQIVNDFQKGDIAEGYSVSREKKESFPLTVTSAQKNPTAFYLCASSQTLYSPLHFGNGTRLTVT.

This clonotype was recorded many times. This chain joins TRBV5-5 and TRBJ2-7, with D possibly being TRBD2 (6 bases). CDR1 is SGHKS, CDR2 YYEKEE, per germline (reference sequence). The V end was cut by 4 bases, the J end by 0 bases, with 14 bases between. The CDR3 has 15 residues. CDR3 in amino acids: CASSPLGGNSYEQYF. In DNA form, the CDR3 reads TGTGCCAGCAGCCCCCTGGGCGGGAACTCCTACGAGCAGTACTTC.

The chain is built from TRBV10-3 and TRBJ2-5, with TRBD2 matching 14 bases. Germline-derived CDR1 and CDR2 are ENHRY and SYGVKD. This CDR3 has 16 residues. The J segment lost 4 bases and the V segment lost 1 base, leaving 2 bases of the junction unmatched. This CDR3 reads CAISELGTSGRETQYF. The CDR3 coding sequence is TGTGCCATCAGTGAGTTGGGGACTAGCGGGAGAGAGACCCAGTACTTC.